The present TCR beta chain was sequenced within a study of blood T cells in healthy people across ages. The trim removed 4 bases at V and 0 bases at J, leaving 13 bases unmatched. The CDR3 is made up of 18 amino acids. CDR1 SGHTA and CDR2 FQGNSA come from the germline V gene. RNA extraction gave at least 5.5 micrograms of total RNA per sample. For the second PCR, which ran for roughly 7 to 11 cycles, a sample-barcoded 5' primer and a J-beta primer mix were used. TCRdb itself ran the 5' RACE reads through MiXCR, one entry per CDR3 protein. The data contain roughly 800,000 distinct CDR3 sequences, 58% of them singletons.

The receptor comes from a man in his thirties or forties in good health. The chain combines TRBV7-2 with TRBJ2-3; 7 bases match TRBD2. The sample was blood. The CDR3 protein is CASSSPRGEPPSTDTQYF. CDR3 DNA: TGTGCCAGCAGCTCCCCTCGGGGGGAGCCTCCTAGCACAGATACGCAGTATTTT. Using reference TRBV7-2 and TRBJ2-3 for the parts outside the CDR3, the full variable domain is GAGVSQSPSNKVTEKGKDVELRCDPISGHTALYWYRQSLGQGLEFLIYFQGNSAPDKSGLPSDRFSAERTGGSVSTLTIQRTQQEDSAVYLCASSSPRGEPPSTDTQYFGPGTRLTVL.